This passage covers 10 T cell receptor beta chains from one sample sequenced in a study of cytomegalovirus exposure and HLA in healthy donors. PCR used 60 Vbeta primers and 13 Jbeta primers. Assay used: immunoSEQ multiplex PCR; TCRdb lists only in-frame clones, some missing. The data show 100,000 to 150,000 clones, 80% to 85% seen once. Sequenced input: PBMCs. The receptors stem from a boy younger than 18 in good health and CMV-seronegative.

The chain recombines TRBV30 with TRBJ1-5; TRBD1 might be the D (5 bases). Germline CDR1 is GTSNPN and CDR2 is SVGIG (reference sequence). The germline V and J ends were trimmed by 3 bases and 7 bases, with 19 bases remaining between them. The CDR3 has 15 amino acids. CDR3 DNA sequence: TGTGCCTGGAGCTGGTCGGAGGGGAGAGGCCAGCCCCAGCATTTT. Translating it yields CAWSWSEGRGQPQHF.

J is TRBJ2-7 and V is TRBV6-1, with D perhaps matching TRBD2 (5 bases). Trimming took off 4 bases at V and 2 bases at J, with 9 bases between the two ends. This CDR3 has 13 residues. Germline assignment: CDR1 MNHNS and CDR2 SASEGT. CDR3 DNA sequence: TGTGCCAGCAGTGGGGAGCGGACCTACGAGCAGTACTTC. Its translation is CASSGERTYEQYF.

The CDR3 coding sequence is TGCGCCAGCAGCCAAGTGTTCGGGGTTGAAAAACTGTTTTTT. Amino acids: CASSQVFGVEKLFF. The chain couples TRBV4-1 to TRBJ1-4; no firm D call. This CDR3 is built from 14 residues. The V and J ends lost 1 base and 7 bases respectively, with 10 bases between them. Germline CDR1 is MGHRA and CDR2 is YSYEKL.

The rearrangement joins TRBV6-1 to TRBJ1-3, with a possible D match to TRBD1 (6 bases). The germline gives CDR1 MNHNS, CDR2 SASEGT. Between the trimmed V and J ends, which lost 5 bases and 0 bases, there was a span of 11 bases. CDR3 size: 15 residues. In nucleotides, the CDR3 is TGTGCCAGCAGTTTGACAGGCTACTCTGGAAACACCATATATTTT. This encodes CASSLTGYSGNTIYF.

The chain is built from TRBV9 and TRBJ1-4; possible D gene TRBD1, 5 bases. Germline V gene sequence: CDR1 SGDLS, CDR2 YYNGEE. V was shortened by 6 bases and J by 8 bases, with 17 bases between the two germline ends. CDR3 length: 14 amino acids. CDR3 in DNA: TGTGCCAGCATCATTGGGGGGGTTAGGGAAAAACTGTTTTTT. Translating gives CASIIGGVREKLFF.

This sequence joins TRBV14 and TRBJ1-1, with TRBD1 matching over 11 bases. The J segment lost 7 bases and the V segment lost 3 bases, leaving 4 bases of the junction unmatched. The CDR3 totals 14 residues. CDR1 SGHDN and CDR2 FVKESK come from the germline V gene. The CDR3: CASSHWTGGLEAFF. The CDR3 nucleotides read TGTGCCAGCAGCCATTGGACAGGGGGCCTTGAAGCTTTCTTT.

CDR3 sequence reads: CASTHRENTEAFF. The CDR3 nucleotides read TGTGCCAGCACACACAGGGAGAACACTGAAGCTTTCTTT. The V gene is TRBV6-5, the J gene TRBJ1-1; D possibly corresponds to TRBD1 (6 bases). CDR3 length: 13 amino acids. The V and J ends lost 7 bases and 1 base respectively, with 10 bases between them. The germline gives CDR1 MNHEY, CDR2 SVGAGI.

The V gene is TRBV6-5, the J gene TRBJ2-7; TRBD1 matches 7 bases. The CDR3 is 16 residues long. CDR1 and CDR2 (germline): MNHEY, SVGAGI. J gave up 3 bases and V 2 bases, and 10 bases lay outside the gene matches. DNA of the CDR3: TGTGCCAGCAGTTACGCCTCCGGGACAGAGGGCTACGAGCAGTACTTC. Amino acid sequence: CASSYASGTEGYEQYF.

This chain links TRBV7-7 with TRBJ2-5; TRBD1 matches at 10 bases. Germline values: CDR1 SSHAT, CDR2 FNYEAQ (reference sequence). V shed 4 bases and J 5 bases; nucleotides not matched to a gene: 7. The CDR3 runs to 15 residues. CDR3 DNA sequence: TGTGCCAGCAGCTCACGACAGGGGGCCGTGGAGACCCAGTACTTC. Its protein is CASSSRQGAVETQYF. The whole variable domain, filled in from reference TRBV7-7 and TRBJ2-5, reads GAGVSQSPRYKVTKRGQDVTLRCDPISSHATLYWYQQALGQGPEFLTYFNYEAQPDKSGLPSDRFSAERPEGSISTLTIQRTEQRDSAMYRCASSSRQGAVETQYFGPGTRLLVL.

This sequence joins TRBV7-9 and TRBJ2-5, with 13 bases that match TRBD2. Trimming took 4 bases from V and 5 from J; bases not matched to a gene: 4. The CDR3 spans 15 residues. Germline loops: CDR1 SEHNR, CDR2 FQNEAQ (reference sequence). CDR3: CASSSVTSGRETQYF. The DNA for the CDR3 is TGTGCCAGCAGCTCCGTGACTAGCGGGAGGGAGACCCAGTACTTC.